This T cell receptor beta chain came from a study of CD4 T cells in relation to SARS-CoV-2 and coronaviruses (dated by TCRdb to 2020 to 2022). General notes on the study: In the ViraFEST assay, PBMCs were cultured with antigen for less than 11 days, after which TCR beta CDR3s were sequenced to identify clonal expansions specific to the antigen. An HIV-1 Nef peptide pool or a no-peptide culture served as the negative reference condition. Shared crossreactive spike epitopes were mapped to their HLA restriction using patient-derived lymphoblastoid cell lines. The study assessed, at the TCR clonotype level, memory CD4+ T cell crossreactivity between SARS-CoV-2 and common cold coronavirus spike proteins. The Adaptive Biotechnologies TCR-sequencing kit was used to sequence samples from a few pre-COVID donors and the naive versus memory experiments, while other data came from Illumina-based sequencing. For other donors in the study, expansion assays were sequenced with a different, Illumina-based TCR-beta assay.

Reading from cysteine to phenylalanine, the CDR3 counts 15 amino acids. The DNA shown is the 45-base CDR3, in frame from base 1. V is cut by 0 bases and J by 3 bases, and the space between the germline ends is 10 bases. For CDR1 and CDR2, the germline V gene (reference sequence) lists LNHDA and SQIVND. In the case of this clone: Its antigen target is currently unknown. Per-base quality was not reported, and no clone a single base away is much larger than it.

The paper as a whole reports these results and caveats: Because the crossreactivity analysis focused on spike protein, crossreactivity against other viral proteins was not assessed. Because no donor provided both pre-pandemic and post-infection samples, tracing the source of pre-existing responses was limited. Memory CD4+ clonotypes crossrecognizing SARS-CoV-2 and at least one common cold coronavirus spike were found in 60% to 70% of donors. The study was limited by small numbers of patients and tested TCRs. Compared with monoreactive clones, crossreactive clones had significantly weaker SARS-CoV-2-driven expansion, a result consistent with antigenic imprinting.

CD4+ T cells from unexposed donors were collected before the COVID-19 pandemic (2011-2018). The EasySep CD4+ T cell isolation kit was used to isolate CD4+ T cells once the cultures had run for nine to eleven days. Unexposed donor CD4+ T cells were tested for reactivity to SARS-CoV-2 S and N and four common cold coronavirus spike pools, as cell number allowed. Two million PBMCs per well were cultured in IMDM with approximately 4.8% human AB serum and about 10 IU/ml IL-2. Half of the culture medium was replaced with fresh IL-2-containing medium on days 3 and 7. In general, every peptide culture condition was set up in three replicate wells. Leukapheresis product for the unexposed donors was bought commercially. Ficoll-Paque PLUS gradient centrifugation was used to isolate PBMCs from either whole blood or leukapheresis product. The PBMCs went either fresh into the expansion assay or into cryopreservation at -140 degrees C. The QIAamp Micro DNA Kit was used to extract genomic DNA from the CD4+ T cells.

The library was obtained by the immunoSEQ multiplex PCR assay. In the source study's methods: During preprocessing, nonproductive sequences were removed, along with CDR3s that did not begin with C, did not end with F or W, or were shorter than 7 amino acids. Antigen-specific clonotypes were called with the MANAFEST web app, based on expansion relative to reference and other culture wells. A clone was considered positive if significant expansion relative to the reference culture was observed in 2 of 3 replicate wells at an FDR below 0.05. To be called positive, a clone also had to show significant expansion compared with every other tandem well and an odds ratio greater than 5. Pairwise Levenshtein distance, computed with the stringdist R package after three terminal residues were trimmed from each end, was used as the measure of CDR3 homology. Imported from immuneACCESS, the table was reduced by TCRdb to in-frame sequences with V and J called. These copies leave out some clones; in studies compared against another copy, an unresolved V gene accounts for under half, and the cause of the remainder is not known. D and trimming were read from the DNA, whereas the V and J calls and clone size are those reported in that table. This sample lists some 29,000 clones; roughly 78% were detected once. The ten biggest clones cover more than 20% of the sample.

Source material: CD4+ T cells from PBMCs, cultured in vitro. This receptor was obtained from a human donor in good health. The rearrangement combines TRBV19 with TRBJ2-3; D gene: possibly TRBD1, on 5 matching bases. The CDR3 region: CASSIESQGTDTQYF. The nucleotide sequence reads TGTGCCAGTAGTATAGAGTCCCAGGGTACAGATACGCAGTATTTT.